One sample yielded the 5 T cell receptor beta chains listed below, sequenced in a study of blood T cell repertoires in COVID-19. Only in-frame clones appear in the TCRdb table, and some are missing; sequencing was by immunoSEQ multiplex PCR. Of some 200,000 clones detected, 80% to 90% appear once; the ten largest clones hold 3% to 3.5%. Sequencing was carried out using PBMCs or T cells enriched from blood (not recorded which). The receptors here all came from a woman between 45 and 65 years old in a cohort exposed to, infected with or recovered from COVID-19 (not recorded which).

This chain uses TRBV30 with TRBJ2-3; perhaps TRBD1 as D (9 bases). This CDR3 is built from 15 residues. Germline V CDR1 and CDR2: GTSNPN, SVGIG (reference sequence). With 5 bases removed from V and 8 bases from J, the gap between germline ends came to 23 bases. The CDR3 protein is CAWHEGDRAGGTQYF. CDR3 coding DNA: TGTGCCTGGCACGAGGGGGACAGGGCGGGAGGTACGCAGTATTTT.

This clone showed up just once. This chain links TRBV4-1 with TRBJ2-2; 9 bases fit TRBD2. The ends lost 2 bases at V and 5 bases at J; junction bases unmatched: 9. CDR3 size: 17 residues. CDR1 MGHRA and CDR2 YSYEKL come from the germline V gene. In DNA, the CDR3 is TGCGCCAGCAGCCAATTCCCTAGCGGGGTAGAAACCGGGGAGCTGTTTTTT. Amino acids: CASSQFPSGVETGELFF.

This sequence joins TRBV9 and TRBJ1-6, with D perhaps matching TRBD1 (6 bases). The length of the CDR3 is 17 residues. Germline values: CDR1 SGDLS, CDR2 YYNGEE. V dropped 0 bases and J dropped 0 bases, with 10 bases sitting between them. CDR3 in amino acids: CASSVDPRGSYNSPLHF. CDR3 nucleotides: TGTGCCAGCAGCGTAGATCCCAGGGGCTCCTATAATTCACCCCTCCACTTT.

V usage is TRBV5-8 and J usage is TRBJ2-5, with TRBD2 matching over 12 bases. V was clipped by 4 bases and J by 6 bases; unmatched bases: 13. CDR3 length equals 17 residues. Germline V gene lookup returns CDR1 SGHTS and CDR2 YDEGEE. Here the CDR3 DNA reads TGTGCCAGCAGCCCCAGGACTAGCGGGGTGATATGGAAGACCCAGTACTTC. Amino acid sequence: CASSPRTSGVIWKTQYF. Complete variable domain (other parts from reference TRBV5-8 and TRBJ2-5): EAGVTQSPTHLIKTRGQQATLRCSPISGHTSVYWYQQALGLGLQFLLWYDEGEERNRGNFPPRFSGRQFPNYSSELNVNALELEDSALYLCASSPRTSGVIWKTQYFGPGTRLLVL.

Here the CDR3 reads CASSLLPSTGLNQPQHF. The CDR3 coding sequence is TGTGCCAGCAGCTTGCTACCTTCGACAGGCCTTAATCAGCCCCAGCATTTT. The V and J genes are TRBV5-5 and TRBJ1-5; D might be TRBD1 (6 bases). The CDR3 is 17 amino acids. Germline CDR1 reads SGHKS; CDR2 reads YYEKEE (reference sequence). Trimming left V 1 base short and J 4 bases short, with 18 bases between.